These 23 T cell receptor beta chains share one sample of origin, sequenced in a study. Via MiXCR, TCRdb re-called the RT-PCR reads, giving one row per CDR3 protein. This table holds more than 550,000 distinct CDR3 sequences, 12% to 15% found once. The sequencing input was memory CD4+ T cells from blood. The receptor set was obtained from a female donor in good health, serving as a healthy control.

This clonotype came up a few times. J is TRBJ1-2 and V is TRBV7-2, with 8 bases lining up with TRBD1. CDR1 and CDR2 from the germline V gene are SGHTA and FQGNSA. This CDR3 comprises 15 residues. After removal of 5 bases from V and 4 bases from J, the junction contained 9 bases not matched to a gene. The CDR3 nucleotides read TGTGCCAGCAGCCCTGACAGGGGTCCCGTCTATGGCTACACCTTC. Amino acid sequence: CASSPDRGPVYGYTF.

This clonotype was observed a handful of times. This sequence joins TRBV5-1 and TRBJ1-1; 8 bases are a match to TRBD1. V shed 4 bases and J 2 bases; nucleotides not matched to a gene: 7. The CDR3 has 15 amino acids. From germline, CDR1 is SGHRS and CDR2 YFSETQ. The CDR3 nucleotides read TGCGCCAGCAGCGATCCGGGACAGGAAAACACTGAAGCTTTCTTT. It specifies CASSDPGQENTEAFF.

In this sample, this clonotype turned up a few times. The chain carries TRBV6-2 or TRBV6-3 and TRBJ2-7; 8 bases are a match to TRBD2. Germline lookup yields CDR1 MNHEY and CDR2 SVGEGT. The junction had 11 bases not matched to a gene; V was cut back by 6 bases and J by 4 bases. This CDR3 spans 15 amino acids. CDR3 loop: CASSHLRAGEYEQYF. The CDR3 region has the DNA TGTGCCAGCAGCCACCTGAGAGCGGGGGAGTACGAGCAGTACTTC.

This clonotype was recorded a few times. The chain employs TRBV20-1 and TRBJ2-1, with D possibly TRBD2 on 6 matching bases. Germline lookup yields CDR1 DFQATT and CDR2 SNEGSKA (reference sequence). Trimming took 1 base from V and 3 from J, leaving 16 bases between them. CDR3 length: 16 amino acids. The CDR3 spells CSARVSAGRNYNEQFF. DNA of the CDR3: TGCAGTGCTAGAGTCTCGGCGGGGCGGAACTACAATGAGCAGTTCTTC.

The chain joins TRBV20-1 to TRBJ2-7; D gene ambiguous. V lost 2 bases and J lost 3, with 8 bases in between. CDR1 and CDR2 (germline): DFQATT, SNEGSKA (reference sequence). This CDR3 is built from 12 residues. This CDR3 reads CSARSGNYEQYF. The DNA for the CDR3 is TGCAGTGCTAGATCGGGCAACTACGAGCAGTACTTC.

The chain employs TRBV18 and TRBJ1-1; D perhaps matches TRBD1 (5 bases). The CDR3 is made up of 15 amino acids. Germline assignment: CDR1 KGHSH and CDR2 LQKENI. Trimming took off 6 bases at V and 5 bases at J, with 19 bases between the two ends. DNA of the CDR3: TGTGCCAGCTCGCAAAACCGGGACCTGGAAACTGAAGCTTTCTTT. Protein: CASSQNRDLETEAFF.

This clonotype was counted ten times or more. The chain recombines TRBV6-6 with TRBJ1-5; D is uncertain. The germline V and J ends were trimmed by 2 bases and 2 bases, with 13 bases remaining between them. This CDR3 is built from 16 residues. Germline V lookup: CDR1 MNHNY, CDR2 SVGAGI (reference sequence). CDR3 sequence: CASSYGSGAGNQPQHF. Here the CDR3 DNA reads TGTGCCAGCAGTTACGGGTCAGGAGCGGGCAATCAGCCCCAGCATTTT.

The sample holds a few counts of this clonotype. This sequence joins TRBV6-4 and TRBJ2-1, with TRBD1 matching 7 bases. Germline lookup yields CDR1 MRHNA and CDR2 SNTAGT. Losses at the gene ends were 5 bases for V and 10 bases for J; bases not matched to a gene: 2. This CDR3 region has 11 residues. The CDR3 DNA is TGTGCCAGCAGTCAGACAGGGGAGCAGTTCTTC. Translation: CASSQTGEQFF.

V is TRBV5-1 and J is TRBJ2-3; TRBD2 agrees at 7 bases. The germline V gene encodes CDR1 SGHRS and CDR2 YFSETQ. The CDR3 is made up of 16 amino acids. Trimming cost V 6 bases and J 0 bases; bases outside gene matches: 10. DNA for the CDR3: TGCGCCAGCAAAAAACAAGCGGGGTCTAGCACAGATACGCAGTATTTT. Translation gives CASKKQAGSSTDTQYF.

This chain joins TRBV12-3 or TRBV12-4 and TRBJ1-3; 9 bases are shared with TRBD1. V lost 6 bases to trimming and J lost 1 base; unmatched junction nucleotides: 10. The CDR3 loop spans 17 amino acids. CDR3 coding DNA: TGTGCCAGCAGAAGTTCTCCCGGGACAGGGTCTGGAAACACCATATATTTT. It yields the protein CASRSSPGTGSGNTIYF.

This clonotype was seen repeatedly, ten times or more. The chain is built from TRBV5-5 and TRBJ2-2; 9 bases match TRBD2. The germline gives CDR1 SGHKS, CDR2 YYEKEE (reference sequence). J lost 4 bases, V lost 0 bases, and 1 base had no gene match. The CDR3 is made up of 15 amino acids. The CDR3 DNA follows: TGTGCCAGCAGCTTGGCGGGACTAGCCACCGGGGAGCTGTTTTTT. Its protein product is CASSLAGLATGELFF.

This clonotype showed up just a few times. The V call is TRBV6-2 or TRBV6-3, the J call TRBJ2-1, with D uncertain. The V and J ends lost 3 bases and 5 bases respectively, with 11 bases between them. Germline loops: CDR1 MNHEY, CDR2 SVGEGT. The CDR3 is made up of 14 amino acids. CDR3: CASSYSSTNNEQFF. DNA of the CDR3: TGTGCCAGCAGTTATTCCAGCACGAACAATGAGCAGTTCTTC.

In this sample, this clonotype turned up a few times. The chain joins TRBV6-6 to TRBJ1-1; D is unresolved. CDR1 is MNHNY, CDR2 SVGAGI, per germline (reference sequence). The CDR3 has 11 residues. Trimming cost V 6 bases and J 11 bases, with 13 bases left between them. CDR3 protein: CASRFGPVAFF. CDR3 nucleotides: TGTGCCAGCAGATTCGGGCCCGTGGCTTTCTTT.

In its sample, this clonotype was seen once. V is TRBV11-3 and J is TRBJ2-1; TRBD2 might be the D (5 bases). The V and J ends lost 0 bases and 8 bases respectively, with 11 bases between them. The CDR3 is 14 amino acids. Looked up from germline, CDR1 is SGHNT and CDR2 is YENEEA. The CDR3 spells CASSLDHGMDEQFF. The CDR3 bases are TGTGCCAGCAGCTTAGATCACGGGATGGATGAGCAGTTCTTC.

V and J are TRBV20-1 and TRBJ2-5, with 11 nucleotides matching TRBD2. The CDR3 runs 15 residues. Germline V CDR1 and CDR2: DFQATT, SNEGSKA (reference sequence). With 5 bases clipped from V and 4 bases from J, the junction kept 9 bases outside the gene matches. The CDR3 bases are TGCAGTGCTCCGATATTAGCGGGAGGGCCAGAGACCCAGTACTTC. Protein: CSAPILAGGPETQYF.

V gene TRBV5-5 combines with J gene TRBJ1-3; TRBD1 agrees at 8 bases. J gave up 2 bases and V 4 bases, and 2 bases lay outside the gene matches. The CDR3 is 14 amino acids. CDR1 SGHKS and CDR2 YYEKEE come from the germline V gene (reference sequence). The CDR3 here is CASSVQGAGNTIYF. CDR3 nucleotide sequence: TGTGCCAGCAGCGTACAGGGGGCTGGAAACACCATATATTTT.

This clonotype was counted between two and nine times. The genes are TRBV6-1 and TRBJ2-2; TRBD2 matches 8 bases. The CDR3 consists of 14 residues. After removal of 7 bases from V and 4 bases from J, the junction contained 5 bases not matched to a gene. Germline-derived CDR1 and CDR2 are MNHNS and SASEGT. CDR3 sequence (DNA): TGTGCCAGCAAGCAGCGGGGGAGCACCGGGGAGCTGTTTTTT. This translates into CASKQRGSTGELFF.

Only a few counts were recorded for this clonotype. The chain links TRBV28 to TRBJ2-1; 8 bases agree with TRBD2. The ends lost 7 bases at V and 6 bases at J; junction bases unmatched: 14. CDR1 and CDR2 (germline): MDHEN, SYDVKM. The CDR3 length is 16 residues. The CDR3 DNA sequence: TGTGCCAGCAAGACCCCGGGGACTAGTTCCCGCAATGAGCAGTTCTTC. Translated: CASKTPGTSSRNEQFF.

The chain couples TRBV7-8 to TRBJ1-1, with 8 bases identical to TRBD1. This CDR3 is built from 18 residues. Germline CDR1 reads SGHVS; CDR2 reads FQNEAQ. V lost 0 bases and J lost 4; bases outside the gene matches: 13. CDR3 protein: CASSLAGYSSGGVTEAFF. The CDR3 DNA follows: TGTGCCAGCAGCTTAGCCGGGTATTCTTCAGGGGGCGTCACTGAAGCTTTCTTT.

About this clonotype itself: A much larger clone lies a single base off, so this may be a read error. CDR3 residues: CASSHEPQGARGTDTQYF. The CDR3, as DNA: TGTGCCAGCAGTCACGAACCCCAGGGGGCGCGCGGCACAGATACGCAGTATTTT. The V call is TRBV6-6, the J call TRBJ2-3, with 8 bases identical to TRBD1. CDR1 and CDR2 (germline): MNHNY, SVGAGI (reference sequence). The CDR3 covers 18 residues. The trim removed 5 bases at V and 1 base at J, leaving 14 bases unmatched.

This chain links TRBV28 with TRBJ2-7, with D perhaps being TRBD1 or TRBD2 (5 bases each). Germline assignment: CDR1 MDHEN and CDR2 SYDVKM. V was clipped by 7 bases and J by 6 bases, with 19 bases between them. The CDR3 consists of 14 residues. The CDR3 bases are TGTGCCAGCAATACCGGGACGGACGGGACCGAGCAGTACTTC. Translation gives CASNTGTDGTEQYF.

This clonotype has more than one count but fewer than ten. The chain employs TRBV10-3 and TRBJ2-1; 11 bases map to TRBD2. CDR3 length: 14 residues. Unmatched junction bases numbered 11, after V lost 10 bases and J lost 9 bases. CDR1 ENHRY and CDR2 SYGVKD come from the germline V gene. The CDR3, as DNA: TGTGCCACCCAACTAGCGGGAGAACTGAGTGAGCAGTTCTTC. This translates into CATQLAGELSEQFF.

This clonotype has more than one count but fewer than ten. The CDR3 spells CASSWASGSLVGELFF. CDR3 nucleotide sequence: TGTGCCAGCAGTTGGGCGAGCGGGAGTCTTGTCGGGGAGCTGTTTTTT. The chain uses TRBV27 and TRBJ2-2; 8 bases line up with TRBD2. Per the germline V gene, CDR1 is MNHEY and CDR2 is SMNVEV (reference sequence). The junction had 11 bases not matched to a gene; V was cut back by 4 bases and J by 7 bases. The length of the CDR3 is 16 residues.